This passage covers 8 T cell receptor beta chains from one sample sequenced in a study of glioma-infiltrating T cells after dendritic cell vaccination. Produced via immunoSEQ multiplex PCR; TCRdb's table is partial and in-frame only. The table has fewer than 75,000 clones, around 81% seen once. Sequences were derived from blood, sampled before dendritic cell vaccination. The receptors here all came from a human donor with glioblastoma.

The rearrangement joins TRBV15 to TRBJ1-1; D perhaps matches TRBD1 (6 bases). This CDR3 is 15 amino acids long. The V end lost 1 base, the J end lost 4 bases, and 13 bases lay between the germline ends. Germline assignment: CDR1 LNHNV and CDR2 YYDKDF (reference sequence). Here the CDR3 reads CATSRASGGATEAFF. For the CDR3, the DNA is TGTGCCACCAGCAGAGCTTCCGGGGGGGCCACTGAAGCTTTCTTT.

This chain connects TRBV6-1 to TRBJ1-3; 8 positions match TRBD1. The CDR3 runs to 14 residues. Germline V lookup: CDR1 MNHNS, CDR2 SASEGT. Trimming cost V 10 bases and J 0 bases; bases outside gene matches: 5. The CDR3 region has the DNA TGTGCCACCAGGGGGCTCTACTCTGGAAACACCATATATTTT. Translated, it gives CATRGLYSGNTIYF.

V and J are TRBV7-3 and TRBJ1-2; D unclear. CDR1 SGHTA and CDR2 FQGTGA come from the germline V gene. The CDR3 is made up of 13 amino acids. Between the trimmed V and J ends, which lost 1 base and 8 bases, there was a span of 11 bases. The CDR3 loop reads CASSLRAGSGYTF. The CDR3, as DNA: TGTGCCAGCAGCTTAAGGGCGGGGTCCGGCTACACCTTC. Together with reference TRBV7-3 and TRBJ1-2, the CDR3 gives the full variable domain: GAGVSQTPSNKVTEKGKYVELRCDPISGHTALYWYRQSLGQGPEFLIYFQGTGAADDSGLPNDRFFAVRPEGSVSTLKIQRTERGDSAVYLCASSLRAGSGYTFGSGTRLTVV.

This chain connects TRBV19 to TRBJ1-2; 8 positions agree with TRBD1. The trim removed 5 bases at V and 4 bases at J, leaving 6 bases unmatched. The CDR3 spans 14 residues. CDR1 LNHDA and CDR2 SQIVND come from the germline V gene (reference sequence). CDR3 sequence (DNA): TGTGCCAGTAGTCCGACAGGGGCGGGCTATGGCTACACCTTC. Translating gives CASSPTGAGYGYTF.

This clone was picked up one time. This chain connects TRBV5-4 to TRBJ2-5, with 7 positions matching TRBD2. V was pared by 6 bases and J by 0 bases, with 14 bases of the junction left unmatched. Germline values: CDR1 SGHNT, CDR2 YYREEE (reference sequence). There are 17 residues in the CDR3. CDR3 sequence reads: CASTFGGGADYQETQYF. In DNA form, the CDR3 reads TGTGCCAGCACCTTCGGGGGAGGGGCGGACTACCAAGAGACCCAGTACTTC.

The rearrangement uses TRBV18 and TRBJ1-2; possible D gene TRBD1, 6 bases. Germline assignment: CDR1 KGHSH and CDR2 LQKENI. V was shortened by 6 bases and J by 8 bases, with 16 bases between the two germline ends. The CDR3 covers 13 residues. The CDR3: CASSLQGAVGYTF. In DNA, the CDR3 is TGTGCCAGCTCGCTACAGGGAGCGGTAGGCTACACCTTC.

The gene calls are TRBV30 and TRBJ2-5; D is uncertain. There are 12 residues in the CDR3. V shed 0 bases and J shed 6 bases, with 8 bases lying between them. Germline CDR1 reads GTSNPN; CDR2 reads SVGIG (reference sequence). CDR3 nucleotides: TGTGCCTGGAGTGTTTCAGTGAAGACCCAGTACTTC. It specifies CAWSVSVKTQYF. Complete variable domain (other parts from reference TRBV30 and TRBJ2-5): SQTIHQWPATLVQPVGSPLSLECTVEGTSNPNLYWYRQAAGRGLQLLFYSVGIGQISSEVPQNLSASRPQDRQFILSSKKLLLSDSGFYLCAWSVSVKTQYFGPGTRLLVL.

The count of this clone is one. V usage is TRBV7-9 and J usage is TRBJ1-2, with 10 bases identical to TRBD1. CDR1 and CDR2 from the germline V gene are SEHNR and FQNEAQ (reference sequence). The V segment lost 0 bases and the J segment 3 bases; nucleotides outside the gene matches: 7. The CDR3 has 17 residues. This CDR3 reads CASSLATGTGDYYGYTF. Written as DNA, the CDR3 is TGTGCCAGCAGCTTAGCTACCGGGACAGGGGACTACTATGGCTACACCTTC.